This T cell receptor beta chain was found in a study of blood T cell repertoires in COVID-19. Across the whole study: The analysed material was cDNA or gDNA that came from T cells, B-cell-depleted T cells, or PBMCs.

The V gene's germline CDR1 is SEHNR and CDR2 FQNEAQ (reference sequence). The CDR3 loop spans 17 amino acids. The J segment lost 1 base and the V segment lost 3 bases, leaving 10 bases of the junction unmatched. Authors' data handling: By means of reference gene primer amplification, nucleated cell counts were estimated. Profiling relied on immunoSEQ multiplex PCR, and the TCRdb table lists in-frame clones only, not all of them. V, J and clone size reflect that table, while D and trimming were determined from the DNA. The sample includes 200,000 to 300,000 clones, more than 75% of them seen just once.

This clonotype originated in a woman aged 45 to 65 with acute or convalescent COVID-19. Input material: peripheral blood. The chain uses TRBV7-9 and TRBJ2-7, with 9 bases matching TRBD2. In DNA form, the CDR3 reads TGTGCCAGCAGCTTCAGGATAGGTGCGGGAGGGTCCTACGAGCAGTACTTC. It specifies CASSFRIGAGGSYEQYF.